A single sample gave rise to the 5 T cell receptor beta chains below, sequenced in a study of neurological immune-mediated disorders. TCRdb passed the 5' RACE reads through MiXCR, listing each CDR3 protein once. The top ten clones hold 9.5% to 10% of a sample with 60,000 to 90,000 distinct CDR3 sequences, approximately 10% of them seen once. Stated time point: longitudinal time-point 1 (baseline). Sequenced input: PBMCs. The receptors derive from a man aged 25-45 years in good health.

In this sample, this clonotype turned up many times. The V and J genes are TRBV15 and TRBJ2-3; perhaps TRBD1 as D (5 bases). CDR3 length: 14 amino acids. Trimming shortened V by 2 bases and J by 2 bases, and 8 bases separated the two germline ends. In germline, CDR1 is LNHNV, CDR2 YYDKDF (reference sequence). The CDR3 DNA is TGTGCCACCAGCAGAAAAGGGGACACAGATACGCAGTATTTT. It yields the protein CATSRKGDTDTQYF.

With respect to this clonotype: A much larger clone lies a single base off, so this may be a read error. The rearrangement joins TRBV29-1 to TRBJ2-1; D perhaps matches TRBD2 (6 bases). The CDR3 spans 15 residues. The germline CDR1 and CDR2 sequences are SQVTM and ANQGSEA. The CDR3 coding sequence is TGCAGCGTTGGCGGGGCCCCGGAAGGCTACAATGAGCAGCTCTTC. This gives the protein CSVGGAPEGYNEQLF.

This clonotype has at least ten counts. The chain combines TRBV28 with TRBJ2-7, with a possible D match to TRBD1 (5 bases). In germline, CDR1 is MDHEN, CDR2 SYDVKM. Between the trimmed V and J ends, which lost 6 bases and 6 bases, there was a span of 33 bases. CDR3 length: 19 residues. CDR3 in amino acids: CASSGARTPLVVIVSEQYF. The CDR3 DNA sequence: TGTGCCAGCAGCGGAGCCCGGACACCACTCGTCGTTATAGTGTCCGAGCAGTACTTC.

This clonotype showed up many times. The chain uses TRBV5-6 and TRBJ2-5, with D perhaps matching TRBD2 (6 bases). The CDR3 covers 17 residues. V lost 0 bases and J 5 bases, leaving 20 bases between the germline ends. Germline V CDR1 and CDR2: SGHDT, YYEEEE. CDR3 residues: CASSLVLRGQAGETQYF. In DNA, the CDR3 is TGTGCCAGCAGCTTGGTGCTCAGAGGTCAGGCGGGGGAGACCCAGTACTTC.

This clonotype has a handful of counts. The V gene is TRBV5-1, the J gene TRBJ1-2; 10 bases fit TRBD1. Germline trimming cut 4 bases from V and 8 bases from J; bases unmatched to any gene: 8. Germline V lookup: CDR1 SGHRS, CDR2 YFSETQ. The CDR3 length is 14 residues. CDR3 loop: CASSPGTGERGYTF. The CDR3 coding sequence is TGCGCCAGCAGCCCGGGGACAGGGGAGCGCGGCTACACCTTC. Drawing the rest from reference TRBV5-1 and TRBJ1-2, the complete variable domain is KAGVTQTPRYLIKTRGQQVTLSCSPISGHRSVSWYQQTPGQGLQFLFEYFSETQRNKGNFPGRFSGRQFSNSRSEMNVSTLELGDSALYLCASSPGTGERGYTFGSGTRLTVV.